The 31 T cell receptor beta chains listed next were all sequenced from one sample in a study of T cells in Graves' hyperthyroidism and ophthalmopathy (dated by TCRdb to the late 2010s). The library relied on multiplex PCR. Sequencing was performed on an Illumina HiSeq 2000. Amplification of TCR beta CDR3 regions was carried out from RNA transcripts. The first round of RT-PCR for the TCR CDR3 was performed with the HTBI primer set and the Qiagen OneStep RT-PCR kit. TCRdb reworked the public reads: Q25 trimming with fastp, MiXCR clone assembly, productive beta chains retained. Every CDR3 protein is listed once, alongside the most common genes and DNA of its rows. For this sample there are 600,000 to 650,000 distinct CDR3 sequences; roughly 20% appear just once. The top ten constitute around a third of the sample. Sample: blood. The source is a man aged 25 to 45 with Graves' ophthalmopathy.

The chain recombines TRBV27 with TRBJ2-7; unclear D gene. CDR3 size: 13 residues. The germline V and J ends were trimmed by 7 bases and 0 bases, with 10 bases remaining between them. Germline CDR1 is MNHEY and CDR2 is SMNVEV (reference sequence). The CDR3 is CASTPPLSYEQYF. The CDR3 coding sequence is TGTGCCAGCACCCCTCCGCTCTCCTACGAGCAGTACTTC.

In its sample, this clonotype was seen a few times. The chain is built from TRBV3-1 and TRBJ2-1; possibly TRBD1 for D (5 bases). This CDR3 has 13 residues. The V gene's germline CDR1 is LGHDT and CDR2 YNNKEL (reference sequence). Trimming stripped 0 bases from V and 15 bases from J, with 15 bases between. The CDR3: CASSQDRGGSRFF. The CDR3 DNA is TGTGCCAGCAGCCAAGATAGGGGCGGATCCCGGTTCTTC.

Note on this clonotype: A much larger clone differs from this one at a single base, so this may be a read error. The CDR3 spells CASLMLEGYGYTF. CDR3 nucleotide sequence: TGTGCCAGCCTTATGCTTGAGGGCTATGGCTACACCTTC. V usage is TRBV6-1 and J usage is TRBJ1-2; D is uncertain. Per the germline V gene, CDR1 is MNHNS and CDR2 is SASEGT. The CDR3 totals 13 residues. The germline V and J ends were trimmed by 8 bases and 4 bases, with 14 bases remaining between them.

A note on this clonotype: Possible read error: a much larger clone is one base away. The chain employs TRBV2 and TRBJ1-2, with a tentative D call TRBD1 (5 bases). V was cut by 6 bases and J by 2 bases, with 7 bases left in between. Germline-derived CDR1 and CDR2 are SNHLY and FYNNEI. This CDR3 is 12 amino acids long. CDR3 DNA: TGTGCCAGCAGACAGGCAAACTATGGCTACACCTTC. Protein: CASRQANYGYTF.

This clonotype was detected only a few times. The chain uses TRBV6-1 and TRBJ1-2, with TRBD1 identical over 8 bases. V dropped 6 bases and J dropped 7; count of bases not matched to a gene: 10. The germline V gene encodes CDR1 MNHNS and CDR2 SASEGT. CDR3 length: 14 amino acids. The CDR3, as DNA: TGTGCCAGCAGGCTCCAACAGGGGGTGGTTGGCTACACCTTC. This encodes CASRLQQGVVGYTF.

The sample holds a few counts of this clonotype. V usage is TRBV7-9 and J usage is TRBJ1-1, with D maybe TRBD1 (5 bases). The germline CDR1 and CDR2 sequences are SEHNR and FQNEAQ (reference sequence). There are 17 residues in the CDR3. The germline V and J ends were trimmed by 5 bases and 2 bases, with 21 bases remaining between them. CDR3: CASSPPPGPWDNTEAFF. CDR3 nucleotide sequence: TGTGCCAGCAGCCCCCCCCCCGGGCCTTGGGACAACACTGAAGCTTTCTTT.

The chain has TRBV11-2 and TRBJ2-4, with D unclear. Germline V gene data show CDR1 as SGHAT and CDR2 as FQNNGV. Trimming left V 2 bases short and J 4 bases short, with 9 bases between. The CDR3 has 14 residues. CDR3 nucleotides: TGTGCCAGCAGCTTAACCGACGGTAAAAACATTCAGTACTTC. It translates to CASSLTDGKNIQYF.

The chain has TRBV19 and TRBJ1-2; tentative D call: TRBD1 (6 bases). This CDR3 is 14 amino acids long. Trimming pared 6 bases from V and 4 bases from J, leaving 15 bases between. CDR1 LNHDA and CDR2 SQIVND come from the germline V gene (reference sequence). The CDR3 coding sequence is TGTGCCAGTAGCCTGAGCCGGACAGCCTATGGCTACACCTTC. It encodes CASSLSRTAYGYTF.

Ten or more counts support this clonotype. This rearrangement joins TRBV20-1 to TRBJ2-1; 11 nucleotides agree with TRBD2. From germline, CDR1 is DFQATT and CDR2 SNEGSKA (reference sequence). The length of the CDR3 is 17 residues. After removal of 3 bases from V and 8 bases from J, the junction contained 15 bases not matched to a gene. Here the CDR3 reads CSASNLAGGMRFDEQFF. DNA for the CDR3: TGCAGTGCTAGTAATCTAGCGGGAGGTATGAGGTTCGATGAGCAGTTCTTC.

This chain joins TRBV4-1 and TRBJ2-1; 7 nucleotides line up with TRBD1. Germline V gene lookup returns CDR1 MGHRA and CDR2 YSYEKL. CDR3 length: 14 residues. V lost 8 bases, J lost 7 bases, and 11 bases stayed unmatched. The CDR3 protein is CASGRAGTENEQFF. As DNA, the CDR3 is TGCGCCAGCGGAAGGGCCGGGACAGAGAATGAGCAGTTCTTC.

The V gene is TRBV2, the J gene TRBJ2-2; 9 bases agree with TRBD1. The CDR3 extends over 14 amino acids. The J segment lost 3 bases and the V segment lost 7 bases, leaving 3 bases of the junction unmatched. CDR1 is SNHLY, CDR2 FYNNEI, per germline. The CDR3 bases are TGTGCCAGCATTGACAGGGGGTACACCGGGGAGCTGTTTTTT. As protein: CASIDRGYTGELFF.

This clonotype was seen a few times. The V gene is TRBV12-3 or TRBV12-4, the J gene TRBJ2-3; possible D gene TRBD2, 6 bases. Trimming cost V 10 bases and J 3 bases, with 17 bases left between them. The CDR3 covers 14 residues. The CDR3 region is CATGGTPHTDTQYF. The CDR3 DNA reads TGTGCCACCGGAGGGACGCCACATACAGATACGCAGTATTTT.

This clonotype was counted between two and nine times. The CDR3 loop is CSVYRAGEAFF. CDR3 DNA sequence: TGCAGCGTTTACAGGGCCGGTGAAGCTTTCTTT. The chain is built from TRBV29-1 and TRBJ1-1; D might be TRBD1 (6 bases). CDR3 size: 11 residues. V was cut by 5 bases and J by 7 bases, with 11 bases left in between. In germline, CDR1 is SQVTM, CDR2 ANQGSEA.

The table lists this clonotype with many counts. The chain is built from TRBV7-9 and TRBJ1-1; D may be TRBD1 (5 bases). This CDR3 is built from 14 residues. Germline V CDR1 and CDR2: SEHNR, FQNEAQ (reference sequence). V shed 3 bases and J shed 0 bases, with 8 bases lying between them. The CDR3 reads CASSLGRVNTEAFF. For the CDR3, the DNA is TGTGCCAGCAGCTTGGGACGGGTGAACACTGAAGCTTTCTTT.

The V gene is TRBV9, the J gene TRBJ2-5; D possibly corresponds to TRBD2 (6 bases). CDR1 SGDLS and CDR2 YYNGEE come from the germline V gene. V lost 4 bases and J 2 bases, leaving 18 bases between the germline ends. The CDR3 has 16 amino acids. The CDR3 DNA follows: TGTGCCAGCAGCTCCCGGGAGAGAGAGGGGCAAGAGACCCAGTACTTC. Translating gives CASSSREREGQETQYF.

This clonotype occurred many times. The chain joins TRBV6-1 to TRBJ2-5; 7 positions agree with TRBD1. The CDR3 covers 13 residues. The ends lost 11 bases at V and 4 bases at J; junction bases unmatched: 10. Germline V lookup: CDR1 MNHNS, CDR2 SASEGT. The CDR3 is CAAQTGTGETQYF. The CDR3 DNA reads TGTGCCGCCCAGACAGGGACGGGAGAGACCCAGTACTTC.

This chain connects TRBV7-8 to TRBJ1-4; D is perhaps TRBD1 (5 bases). Trimming removed 2 bases from V and 8 bases from J, with 18 bases in between. CDR3 length: 16 residues. Germline V gene sequence: CDR1 SGHVS, CDR2 FQNEAQ. The CDR3 loop reads CASSLRAGTGREKLFF. The DNA for the CDR3 is TGTGCCAGCAGCTTAAGAGCCGGGACCGGGAGAGAAAAACTGTTTTTT.

This clonotype was counted between two and nine times. A junction end diverges from the germline sequence, so it may reflect a read error. The J gene is TRBJ1-6, the V gene TRBV25-1, with D uncertain. Germline loops: CDR1 MGHDK, CDR2 SYGVNS. The CDR3 loop spans 13 amino acids. The CDR3 bases are TGTGCCAGCAGTGAATCAGTTAATTCACCCCGCCACTTT. Protein sequence: CASSESVNSPRHF.

This clonotype has only a few counts. This chain connects TRBV28 to TRBJ2-7; D is possibly TRBD1 or TRBD2 (5 bases each). This CDR3 spans 15 amino acids. V lost 2 bases to trimming and J lost 0 bases, with 11 bases between them. Germline V lookup: CDR1 MDHEN, CDR2 SYDVKM. The CDR3 DNA reads as TGTGCCAGCAGTTTAATGGGACCAATCTCCTACGAGCAGTACTTC. It specifies CASSLMGPISYEQYF.

This clonotype was recorded many times. The rearrangement links TRBV27 to TRBJ1-3; possible D gene TRBD1, 6 bases. The CDR3 spans 18 residues. Germline loops: CDR1 MNHEY, CDR2 SMNVEV (reference sequence). V was trimmed by 2 bases and J by 0 bases, leaving 17 bases between them. CDR3 in DNA: TGTGCCAGCAGTTTACGAGGAGGACAGAGGAGCTCTGGAAACACCATATATTTT. It encodes CASSLRGGQRSSGNTIYF.

This clonotype was observed many times. This chain uses TRBV28 with TRBJ2-1, with D perhaps given as TRBD1 or TRBD2 (5 bases each). Per germline, CDR1 MDHEN and CDR2 SYDVKM. Trimming left V 6 bases short and J 8 bases short, with 17 bases between. CDR3 length equals 14 residues. CDR3 nucleotides: TGTGCCAGCAGACCCGGGACGCAGGACTATGAGCAGTTCTTC. It translates to CASRPGTQDYEQFF.

The sample holds a few counts of this clonotype. The chain combines TRBV10-3 with TRBJ2-1, with 12 nucleotides matching TRBD2. Germline trimming cut 3 bases from V and 7 bases from J; bases unmatched to any gene: 4. Looked up from germline, CDR1 is ENHRY and CDR2 is SYGVKD. This CDR3 has 15 amino acids. In DNA form, the CDR3 reads TGTGCCATCAGTGATTCCGGGACTAGCGGGAATGAGCAGTTCTTC. The encoded protein is CAISDSGTSGNEQFF.

The J gene is TRBJ1-1, the V gene TRBV15; maybe TRBD1 (5 bases). Deletions cut 0 bases from V and 4 bases from J, with 9 bases between. The CDR3 spans 14 residues. Germline assignment: CDR1 LNHNV and CDR2 YYDKDF (reference sequence). The CDR3 here is CATSRDAGRTEAFF. DNA for the CDR3: TGTGCCACCAGCAGAGATGCAGGGCGCACTGAAGCTTTCTTT.

J is TRBJ2-3 and V is TRBV20-1, with D unresolved. The germline V gene encodes CDR1 DFQATT and CDR2 SNEGSKA (reference sequence). This CDR3 is 15 amino acids long. The germline V and J ends were trimmed by 2 bases and 0 bases, with 12 bases remaining between them. The CDR3 loop is CSARRAPTSTDTQYF. CDR3 DNA: TGCAGTGCTAGACGAGCGCCTACTAGCACAGATACGCAGTATTTT.

The rearrangement joins TRBV5-1 to TRBJ2-2; no clear D. V lost 4 bases, J lost 7 bases, and 11 bases lay in between. CDR1 and CDR2 (germline): SGHRS, YFSETQ. The CDR3 is made up of 13 amino acids. The CDR3 loop is CASSRVGIGELFF. CDR3 coding DNA: TGCGCCAGCAGCAGGGTAGGGATCGGGGAGCTGTTTTTT. Together with reference TRBV5-1 and TRBJ2-2, the CDR3 gives the full variable domain: KAGVTQTPRYLIKTRGQQVTLSCSPISGHRSVSWYQQTPGQGLQFLFEYFSETQRNKGNFPGRFSGRQFSNSRSEMNVSTLELGDSALYLCASSRVGIGELFFGEGSRLTVL.

This clonotype showed up just a few times. The chain recombines TRBV20-1 with TRBJ1-5; D gene uncertain. Germline V gene data show CDR1 as DFQATT and CDR2 as SNEGSKA (reference sequence). The CDR3 is 15 amino acids. Trimming pared 1 base from V and 2 bases from J, leaving 12 bases between. CDR3 amino acids: CSARAPGGGNQPQHF. The CDR3 DNA follows: TGCAGTGCTAGAGCCCCCGGCGGCGGCAATCAGCCCCAGCATTTT.

The table lists this clonotype with a few counts. The J gene is TRBJ2-3, the V gene TRBV29-1, with TRBD1 matching 10 bases. V was clipped by 7 bases and J by 2 bases; unmatched bases: 15. CDR1 and CDR2 from the germline V gene are SQVTM and ANQGSEA. The CDR3 runs 17 residues. The DNA of the CDR3 is TGCAGCGGAATTACGGCGACAGGGGGCTGGAACACAGATACGCAGTATTTT. Translating gives CSGITATGGWNTDTQYF.

This clonotype was seen only a few times. The gene calls are TRBV27 and TRBJ2-2, with 7 bases identical to TRBD2. Germline lookup yields CDR1 MNHEY and CDR2 SMNVEV (reference sequence). CDR3 size: 15 residues. V lost 8 bases and J lost 0; bases outside the gene matches: 6. The CDR3, as DNA: TGTGCCAGCCGACCCGGGGGGTCGAACACCGGGGAGCTGTTTTTT. It codes for CASRPGGSNTGELFF.

Remarks on this clonotype: A much larger clonotype is one base distant, so this may be a read error. The CDR3 here is CASSLGGTGNTEAFF. The CDR3 nucleotides are TGTGCCAGCAGTTTAGGGGGGACAGGGAACACTGAAGCTTTCTTT. The chain joins TRBV28 to TRBJ1-1; 8 bases fit TRBD1. The CDR3 has 15 amino acids. After removal of 2 bases from V and 1 base from J, the junction contained 3 bases not matched to a gene. Germline CDR1 is MDHEN and CDR2 is SYDVKM.

The genes are TRBV20-1 and TRBJ2-1, with D unresolved. The germline CDR1 and CDR2 sequences are DFQATT and SNEGSKA (reference sequence). The CDR3 has 12 residues. Trimming took off 6 bases at V and 4 bases at J, with 10 bases between the two ends. The CDR3 spells CSAPLNYNEQFF. DNA for the CDR3: TGCAGTGCACCACTAAATTACAATGAGCAGTTCTTC.

This clonotype has just one count. The J gene is TRBJ2-6, the V gene TRBV11-2; TRBD1 might be the D (6 bases). V gave up 2 bases and J gave up 3 bases, with 11 bases separating them. The CDR3 spans 16 residues. Germline V gene lookup returns CDR1 SGHAT and CDR2 FQNNGV. The CDR3 nucleotides read TGTGCCAGCAGCTTATGGGGGCGGATTGGGGCCAACGTCCTGACTTTC. Its translation is CASSLWGRIGANVLTF.